A single sample gave rise to the 2 T cell receptor beta chains below, sequenced in a study of CD8 T cells in Susac syndrome. The RNA, about 0.45 to 1 ug, was put through reverse transcription using random hexamers. TCRdb reprocessed the immunoSEQ multiplex PCR reads with MiXCR, giving one entry per CDR3 protein. The data contain approximately 200,000 distinct CDR3 sequences, roughly 94% of them seen just once; the ten biggest clones take up 0.082%. Specimen: CD4+ T cells from PBMCs. These receptors were taken from a human donor with multiple sclerosis.

This chain uses TRBV27 with TRBJ2-6; 8 positions match TRBD2. V lost 6 bases to trimming and J lost 0 bases; unmatched junction nucleotides: 7. Germline V gives CDR1 MNHEY, CDR2 SMNVEV (reference sequence). The CDR3 has 17 residues. DNA for the CDR3: TGTGCCAGCAGCCGCGGGGGGTGGGGCTCTGGGGCCAACGTCCTGACTTTC. Its translation: CASSRGGWGSGANVLTF.

The chain joins TRBV6-2 or TRBV6-3 to TRBJ2-3, with unresolved D. CDR1 is MNHEY and CDR2 is SVGEGT in the germline V gene. V gave up 6 bases and J gave up 2 bases, with 15 bases separating them. This CDR3 has 15 residues. The CDR3 sequence: CASSRPAVNTDTQYF. In nucleotides, the CDR3 is TGTGCCAGCAGCCGCCCGGCCGTAAACACAGATACGCAGTATTTT.